This T cell receptor beta chain was captured by sequencing in a study of blood T cell repertoires in COVID-19. Study in general: COVID-19 samples collected from the United States, Italy and Spain covered acute and convalescent phases. From T cells, B-cell-depleted T cells, or PBMCs came the material, which was cDNA or gDNA.

The CDR3 has 15 residues. With V trimmed by 2 bases and J by 8 bases, 6 bases remained unmatched. Germline lookup yields CDR1 MNHEY and CDR2 SVGAGI. Measured with immunoSEQ multiplex PCR; TCRdb has only the in-frame clones, and not every one. The sample lists about 110,000 clones; around 64% were seen once. This chain connects TRBV6-5 to TRBJ1-6, with 7 bases lining up with TRBD1. This TCR was sampled from a woman between 40 and 50 years old with acute or convalescent COVID-19. Sequenced material: peripheral blood. The CDR3 reads CASSYLQGMDSPLHF. The CDR3 DNA reads as TGTGCCAGCAGTTACCTACAGGGGATGGATTCACCCCTCCACTTT.